This T cell receptor beta chain was identified in a study of blood T cells in healthy people across ages (dated by TCRdb to 2015 to 2017). Regarding the research as a whole: In model experiments, roughly one uniquely barcoded TCR beta cDNA molecule per two T cells was captured by template switching. To track age-related changes in TCR beta repertoire diversity, the study relied on deep sequencing normalized with unique cDNA molecular identifiers. The donors were divided into four age groups: young (average roughly 15 years), middle-aged (about 39), aged (under 70) and long-lived (82). To avoid experimental bias, donors of different ages were distributed randomly across sequencing lanes. The study analyzed two additional independent replicas of 1 million unique cDNA reads from the same blood draw for two donors, one aged 18 to 30 and one aged 80 or older. Summary of the overall study and its limitations: Compared with the aged group, the long-lived group had more naive CD4+ T cells, fewer expanded clones and increased TCR diversity, suggesting age selection. Because donor CMV infection status was unknown, age-related changes in expanded clonotypes were potentially confounded. Estimates of total diversity based on one million sequenced T cells were considered lower bounds and underestimates. Since profiling was done on bulk unsorted PBMCs, naive and antigen-experienced compartments could not be conclusively compared. As age increased, observed TCR beta diversity per million T cells dropped in a roughly linear way, and a significant reduction was already evident by age about 40. Observed TCR beta diversity correlated strongly with the percentage of naive T cells measured by flow cytometry.

In its sample, this clonotype was seen once. What antigen it recognizes has not been identified. No base quality values were provided; no much bigger clone lies one nucleotide off. One read yields weak evidence. The donors were some 36 Caucasian individuals from Russia, aged 6 to 90 years, who were systemically healthy. Each donor gave about 9.2 milliliters of peripheral blood, drawn into EDTA-treated Vacutainer tubes. Ficoll-Paque density-gradient centrifugation was used to isolate PBMCs, with at least 7 million obtained per sample. Trizol reagent was used to extract total RNA from PBMCs, with at least 5 micrograms per sample. For every donor, an aliquot of PBMCs went through flow cytometry to measure the percentages of naive CD45RAhigh/CD27high T cells. The CDR3 runs 15 residues from the cysteine to the phenylalanine. Only the CDR3 region is kept as DNA, spanning 45 bases read in frame from base 1. After removal of 5 bases from V and 6 bases from J, the junction retains 6 bases not matched to a gene.

The library was made by 5' RACE. Instrument on record: Illumina HiSeq 2500. The second PCR ran for roughly 6 to 11 cycles and used a J-beta primer mix along with a sample-barcoded 5' primer. A unique molecular identifier was introduced onto each TCR beta cDNA molecule by a template-switch 5' adaptor carrying 12 random nucleotides. At least 2.5 million CDR3-containing paired-end reads were obtained from each sample. First-strand cDNA synthesis was performed from all RNA using the Mint cDNA synthesis kit, with priming by a TRBC-specific oligonucleotide. After uracil-DNA glycosylase treatment, a first 18-cycle PCR used universal primers M1SS and BC2_uni_R on all cDNA. The original methods were these. Each sample was normalized by randomly selecting 1 million high-quality reads, each carrying a distinct molecular identifier. Reads with shared molecular identifiers were discarded instead of being binned into consensus sequences. MiTCR, run with a Q25 quality threshold and the strictest error-elimination algorithm, handled CDR3 identification, clonotype clustering and error correction. A nonparametric unseen species model with Euler transformation was used to estimate lower-bound total TCR beta diversity. The public reads were reprocessed in TCRdb via fastp at Q25 and MiXCR, keeping in-frame beta chains. Identical CDR3 protein sequences are pooled into one entry, listed with their most common genes and DNA. The V and J calls come from TCRdb's annotation, not from the publication. The sample records 350,000 to 450,000 distinct CDR3 sequences, roughly half of which are singletons. About 54% of the sample belongs to the ten largest clones.

The V and J genes are TRBV12-3 or TRBV12-4 and TRBJ1-4; TRBD1 aligns with 10 central bases. Sequencing input: blood. The receptor comes from a man aged 60 to 75 in good health. The CDR3 protein sequence reads: CASSLGQGWDEKLFF. The sequenced DNA is TGTGCCAGCAGTCTGGGACAGGGGTGGGATGAAAAACTGTTTTTT.